The T cell receptor (beta chain) described here comes from a study of early T cells in non-severe SARS-CoV-2 infection. TCRdb called the 5' RACE reads again in MiXCR, with one record for every CDR3 protein. The data contain about 58,000 distinct CDR3 sequences, approximately 12% of them singletons. The CDR3 runs 15 residues. Germline CDR1 is MNHNY and CDR2 is SVGAGI (reference sequence). With 2 bases removed from V and 4 bases from J, the gap between germline ends came to 12 bases. This clonotype came up a few times. This chain uses TRBV6-6 with TRBJ1-5, with unresolved D. This clonotype was obtained from an adult who was a healthcare worker with PCR-confirmed SARS-CoV-2 infection or an uninfected control (not recorded which). The donor label of this sample is uncertain. This specimen was whole blood, taken at baseline. For the CDR3, the DNA is TGTGCCAGCAGTTACGGGTACAGACTAAATCAGCCCCAGCATTTT. This translates into CASSYGYRLNQPQHF.